Presented here are 21 T cell receptor beta chains from one specimen sequenced in a study of radiation and T cells in renal cell carcinoma. Repertoires were generated with immunoSEQ multiplex PCR, while TCRdb's copy carries only in-frame clones and drops some. The sample has under 150,000 clones, approximately 78% seen once. Time point specified: blood 2 weeks post-SBRT. Sample treatment: 15 Gy SBRT to primary tumor, nephrectomy 4 weeks later. The sequencing here drew on blood, taken from a patient whose treatment included radiotherapy and nephrectomy. These receptors were taken from a woman aged 55-69 years with renal cell carcinoma.

With regard to this clone: Without the conserved terminal phenylalanine or tryptophan, this CDR3 likely stems from a read error. It is unclear where the CDR3 begins or ends on the DNA, so no DNA is shown, and the CDR3 is as TCRdb lists it. The V gene is TRBV5-4, the J gene TRBJ1-2. The CDR3 is 13 residues long, ends included. CDR1 is SGHNT, CDR2 YYREEE, per germline (reference sequence). The CDR3 here is CASSLAGADEMPA.

The chain joins TRBV11-1 to TRBJ2-7, with 8 bases fitting TRBD2. The V gene end was trimmed by 1 base and the J gene end by 2 bases; junction bases not matched to a gene: 7. CDR1 SGHAT and CDR2 FQDESV come from the germline V gene (reference sequence). This CDR3 is 16 amino acids long. The CDR3 DNA sequence: TGTGCCAGCAGCTTAGGAGTTCGGGGGGGAGCCTACGAGCAGTACTTC. Encoded protein: CASSLGVRGGAYEQYF.

This sequence joins TRBV7-9 and TRBJ1-1; unclear D gene. The CDR3 consists of 12 residues. V lost 7 bases and J lost 6, with 12 bases in between. CDR1 is SEHNR and CDR2 is FQNEAQ in the germline V gene (reference sequence). The CDR3 DNA reads as TGTGCCAGCACTCTTTTGCGATCTGAAGCTTTCTTT. Protein product: CASTLLRSEAFF.

The chain couples TRBV10-1 to TRBJ1-1, with a possible D match to TRBD1 (6 bases). Trimming took 6 bases from V and 1 from J, leaving 9 bases between them. The CDR3 length is 13 residues. Per germline, CDR1 WNHNN and CDR2 SYGVQD (reference sequence). This CDR3 reads CASSRDKNTEAFF. The CDR3 DNA reads as TGCGCCAGCAGCCGGGACAAGAACACTGAAGCTTTCTTT.

This chain links TRBV10-3 with TRBJ2-5, with D uncertain. The CDR3 consists of 14 residues. Trimming took off 4 bases at V and 0 bases at J, with 9 bases between the two ends. The germline gives CDR1 ENHRY, CDR2 SYGVKD. CDR3 DNA sequence: TGTGCCATCAGTGCGTCAATCGACCAAGAGACCCAGTACTTC. Amino acid sequence: CAISASIDQETQYF.

V usage is TRBV6-5 and J usage is TRBJ1-1; 8 nucleotides agree with TRBD1. Trimming at V came to 11 bases and at J to 1 base, leaving 6 bases not matched to a gene. The CDR3 covers 13 residues. The V gene's germline CDR1 is MNHEY and CDR2 SVGAGI. This chain's CDR3 is CAVRTGRNTEAFF. The CDR3 coding sequence is TGTGCCGTCAGGACAGGGCGGAACACTGAAGCTTTCTTT.

This sequence joins TRBV28 and TRBJ2-7, with TRBD2 matching over 7 bases. V shed 7 bases, J shed 4 bases, and the junction held 19 bases outside the gene matches. There are 17 residues in the CDR3. Germline CDR1 MDHEN, CDR2 SYDVKM. The CDR3 sequence: CASTPRGLADFQYEQYF. CDR3 DNA sequence: TGTGCCAGCACTCCTCGTGGCCTAGCGGACTTCCAATACGAGCAGTACTTC.

The J gene is TRBJ2-7, the V gene TRBV9; a possible D gene is TRBD2 (6 bases). Germline CDR1 SGDLS, CDR2 YYNGEE. V was trimmed by 0 bases and J by 6 bases, leaving 10 bases between them. The CDR3 is 13 residues long. CDR3 in DNA: TGTGCCAGCAGCGTAGAAGTGACTAGCGAGCAGTACTTC. It codes for CASSVEVTSEQYF.

The V call is TRBV10-1, the J call TRBJ1-1, with 9 bases identical to TRBD1. Germline CDR1 reads WNHNN; CDR2 reads SYGVQD (reference sequence). V dropped 4 bases and J dropped 7; count of bases not matched to a gene: 7. The CDR3 length is 14 residues. The CDR3 loop is CASSARRGQGEAFF. As DNA, the CDR3 is TGCGCCAGCAGTGCGAGGCGGGGACAGGGTGAAGCTTTCTTT.

This clone was found a few times. The genes are TRBV9 and TRBJ2-2, with a tentative D call TRBD2 (5 bases). The CDR3 covers 13 residues. The V end lost 7 bases, the J end lost 1 base, and 8 bases lay between the germline ends. Per the germline V gene, CDR1 is SGDLS and CDR2 is YYNGEE. The DNA for the CDR3 is TGTGCCAGCGAGAGGGTGAACACCGGGGAGCTGTTTTTT. Protein product: CASERVNTGELFF.

The rearrangement links TRBV9 to TRBJ1-6, with D perhaps matching TRBD1 (6 bases). Trimming left V 0 bases short and J 4 bases short, with 8 bases between. Germline V gives CDR1 SGDLS, CDR2 YYNGEE. The CDR3 consists of 15 residues. DNA for the CDR3: TGTGCCAGCAGCGTAGAAGGGGGATATAATTCACCCCTCCACTTT. Its translation: CASSVEGGYNSPLHF.

J is TRBJ2-1 and V is TRBV27, with TRBD2 matching over 9 bases. The germline CDR1 and CDR2 sequences are MNHEY and SMNVEV (reference sequence). The junction had 4 bases not matched to a gene; V was cut back by 2 bases and J by 5 bases. The CDR3 covers 15 residues. The CDR3 is CASSLRRGGDNEQFF. CDR3 DNA: TGTGCCAGCAGTTTACGGCGGGGGGGCGACAATGAGCAGTTCTTC.

The J gene is TRBJ2-3, the V gene TRBV10-3; no firm D call. From germline, CDR1 is ENHRY and CDR2 SYGVKD. The length of the CDR3 is 14 residues. Trimming left V 0 bases short and J 1 base short, with 5 bases between. The CDR3 nucleotides read TGTGCCATCAGTGAGTCGGCTGGCACAGATACGCAGTATTTT. As protein: CAISESAGTDTQYF.

This chain's CDR3 is CASVHYEQYF. The CDR3, as DNA: TGTGCCAGCGTCCACTACGAGCAGTACTTC. The V call is TRBV21-1, the J call TRBJ2-7; no DNA check was done on the table's D call, TRBD1. TRBV21-1 is recorded as a pseudogene. The CDR3 contains 10 residues.

V usage is TRBV6-5 and J usage is TRBJ2-7, with TRBD2 matching over 9 bases. Germline V gives CDR1 MNHEY, CDR2 SVGAGI. The CDR3 contains 12 residues. The V and J ends lost 2 bases and 13 bases, in that order; junction bases with no gene match: 6. The CDR3 protein is CASSYGAGGEYF. CDR3 coding DNA: TGTGCCAGCAGTTACGGAGCGGGAGGAGAATACTTC.

The V gene is TRBV4-2, the J gene TRBJ1-5; 10 bases map to TRBD1. This CDR3 is built from 18 residues. Germline-derived CDR1 and CDR2 are LGHNA and YNFKEQ. Trimming took 0 bases from V and 1 from J; bases not matched to a gene: 6. The CDR3 DNA reads TGTGCCAGCAGCCAAGAGACAGGGGGCAAGGCGAGCAATCAGCCCCAGCATTTT. It translates to CASSQETGGKASNQPQHF.

The chain carries TRBV19 and TRBJ1-1, with a tentative D call TRBD1 (6 bases). The ends were cut back, 7 bases at V and 1 base at J, with 10 bases in the middle. CDR3 length: 13 residues. Germline CDR1 LNHDA, CDR2 SQIVND (reference sequence). This chain's CDR3 is CASTETGNTEAFF. The CDR3 DNA follows: TGTGCCAGTACCGAGACAGGGAACACTGAAGCTTTCTTT. Full variable domain (missing parts from reference TRBV19 and TRBJ1-1): DGGITQSPKYLFRKEGQNVTLSCEQNLNHDAMYWYRQDPGQGLRLIYYSQIVNDFQKGDIAEGYSVSREKKESFPLTVTSAQKNPTAFYLCASTETGNTEAFFGQGTRLTVV.

The CDR3 protein is CASSYEASAADTQYF. CDR3 DNA sequence: TGTGCCAGCAGTTACGAGGCGTCGGCCGCAGATACGCAGTATTTT. This chain connects TRBV6-5 to TRBJ2-3, with unresolved D. Germline lookup yields CDR1 MNHEY and CDR2 SVGAGI. Trimming took 2 bases from V and 4 from J, leaving 13 bases between them. This CDR3 has 15 residues.

The chain couples TRBV27 to TRBJ1-3; the D gene is possibly TRBD1 (6 bases). This CDR3 region has 14 residues. The V end lost 6 bases, the J end lost 0 bases, and 9 bases lay between the germline ends. Germline V gives CDR1 MNHEY, CDR2 SMNVEV (reference sequence). The CDR3 DNA reads as TGTGCCAGCAGAAGAGGGGGCTCTGGAAACACCATATATTTT. Translating gives CASRRGGSGNTIYF.

The sample holds a few counts of this clone. This chain links TRBV5-1 with TRBJ1-5; 7 bases align to TRBD1. CDR3 size: 15 residues. Germline trimming cut 1 base from V and 1 base from J; bases unmatched to any gene: 2. The germline V gene has CDR1 SGHRS and CDR2 YFSETQ. This chain's CDR3 is CASSLQGESNQPQHF. The CDR3 DNA sequence: TGCGCCAGCAGCTTGCAGGGGGAAAGCAATCAGCCCCAGCATTTT.

The gene calls are TRBV6-5 and TRBJ2-2; 7 bases align to TRBD1. Germline values: CDR1 MNHEY, CDR2 SVGAGI. The junction had 4 bases not matched to a gene; V was cut back by 2 bases and J by 4 bases. This CDR3 comprises 15 residues. CDR3 in DNA: TGTGCCAGCAGTTACGACCGGGACAGCACCGGGGAGCTGTTTTTT. It codes for CASSYDRDSTGELFF.